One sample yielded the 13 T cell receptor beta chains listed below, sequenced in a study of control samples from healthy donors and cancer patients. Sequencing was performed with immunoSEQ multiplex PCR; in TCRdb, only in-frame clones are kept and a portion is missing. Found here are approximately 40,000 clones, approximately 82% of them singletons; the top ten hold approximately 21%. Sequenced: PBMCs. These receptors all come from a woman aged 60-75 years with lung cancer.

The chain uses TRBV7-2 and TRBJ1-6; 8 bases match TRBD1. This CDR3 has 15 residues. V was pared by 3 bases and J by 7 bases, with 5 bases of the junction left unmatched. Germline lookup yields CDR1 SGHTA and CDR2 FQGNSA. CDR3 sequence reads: CASSFGTGGNSPLHF. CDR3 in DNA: TGTGCCAGCAGCTTTGGGACAGGCGGCAATTCACCCCTCCACTTT.

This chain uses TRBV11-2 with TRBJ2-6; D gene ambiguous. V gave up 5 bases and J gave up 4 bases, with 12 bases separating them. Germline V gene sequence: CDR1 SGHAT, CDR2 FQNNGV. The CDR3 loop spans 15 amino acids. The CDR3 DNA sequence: TGTGCCAGCAGCCCGCCGGAGTCCGGGGCCAACGTCCTGACTTTC. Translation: CASSPPESGANVLTF.

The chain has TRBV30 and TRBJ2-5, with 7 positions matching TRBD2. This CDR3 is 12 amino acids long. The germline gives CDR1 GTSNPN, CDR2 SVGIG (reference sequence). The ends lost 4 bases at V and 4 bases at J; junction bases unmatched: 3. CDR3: CAWTPGGETQYF. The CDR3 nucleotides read TGTGCCTGGACTCCGGGGGGAGAGACCCAGTACTTC.

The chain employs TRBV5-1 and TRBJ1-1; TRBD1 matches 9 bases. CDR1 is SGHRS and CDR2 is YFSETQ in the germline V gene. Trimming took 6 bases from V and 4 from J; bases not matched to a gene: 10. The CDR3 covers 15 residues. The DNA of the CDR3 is TGCGCCAGCACCCTTCCCGGACAGGGGACCACTGAAGCTTTCTTT. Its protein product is CASTLPGQGTTEAFF. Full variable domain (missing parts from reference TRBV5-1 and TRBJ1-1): KAGVTQTPRYLIKTRGQQVTLSCSPISGHRSVSWYQQTPGQGLQFLFEYFSETQRNKGNFPGRFSGRQFSNSRSEMNVSTLELGDSALYLCASTLPGQGTTEAFFGQGTRLTVV.

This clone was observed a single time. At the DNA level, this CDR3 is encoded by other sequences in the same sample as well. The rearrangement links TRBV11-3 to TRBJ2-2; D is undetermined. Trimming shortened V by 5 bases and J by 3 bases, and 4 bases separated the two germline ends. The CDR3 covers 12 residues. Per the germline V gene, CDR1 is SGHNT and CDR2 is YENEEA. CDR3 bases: TGTGCCAGCAGCCCTCACACCGGGGAGCTGTTTTTT. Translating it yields CASSPHTGELFF. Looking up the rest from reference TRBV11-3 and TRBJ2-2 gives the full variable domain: EAGVVQSPRYKIIEKKQPVAFWCNPISGHNTLYWYLQNLGQGPELLIRYENEEAVDDSQLPKDRFSAERLKGVDSTLKIQPAELGDSAVYLCASSPHTGELFFGEGSRLTVL.

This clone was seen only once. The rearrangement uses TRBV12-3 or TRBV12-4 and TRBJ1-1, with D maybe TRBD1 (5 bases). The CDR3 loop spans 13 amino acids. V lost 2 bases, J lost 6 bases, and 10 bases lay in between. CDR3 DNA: TGTGCCAGCAGTTTACAGGGCCTCCCTGAAGCTTTCTTT. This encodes CASSLQGLPEAFF.

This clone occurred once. CDR3 nucleotide sequence: TGTGCCAGCAGCCCCCGGGGGGGCGGAAGCACAGATACGCAGTATTTT. It codes for CASSPRGGGSTDTQYF. This sequence joins TRBV7-9 and TRBJ2-3; the match to TRBD2 covers 8 bases. The junction had 7 bases not matched to a gene; V was cut back by 5 bases and J by 0 bases. From germline, CDR1 is SEHNR and CDR2 FQNEAQ (reference sequence). This CDR3 has 16 amino acids. Variable domain in full (rest from reference TRBV7-9 and TRBJ2-3): DTGVSQNPRHKITKRGQNVTFRCDPISEHNRLYWYRQTLGQGPEFLTYFQNEAQLEKSRLLSDRFSAERPKGSFSTLEIQRTEQGDSAMYLCASSPRGGGSTDTQYFGPGTRLTVL.

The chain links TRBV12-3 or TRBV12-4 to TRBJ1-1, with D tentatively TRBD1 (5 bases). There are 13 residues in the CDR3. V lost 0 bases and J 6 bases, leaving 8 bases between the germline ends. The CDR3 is CASSLAEGPEAFF. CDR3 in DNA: TGTGCCAGCAGTTTAGCGGAGGGACCTGAAGCTTTCTTT.

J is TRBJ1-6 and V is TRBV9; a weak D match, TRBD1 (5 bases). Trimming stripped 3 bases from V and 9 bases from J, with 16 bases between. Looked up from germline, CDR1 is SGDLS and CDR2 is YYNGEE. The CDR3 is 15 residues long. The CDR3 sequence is CASSGGEDHGSPLHF. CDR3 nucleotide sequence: TGTGCCAGCAGCGGAGGGGAAGATCATGGTTCACCCCTCCACTTT.

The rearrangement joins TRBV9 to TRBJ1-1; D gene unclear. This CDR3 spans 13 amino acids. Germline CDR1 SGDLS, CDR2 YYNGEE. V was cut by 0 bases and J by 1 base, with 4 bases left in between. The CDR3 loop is CASSVGTNTEAFF. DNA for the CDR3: TGTGCCAGCAGCGTAGGCACGAACACTGAAGCTTTCTTT.

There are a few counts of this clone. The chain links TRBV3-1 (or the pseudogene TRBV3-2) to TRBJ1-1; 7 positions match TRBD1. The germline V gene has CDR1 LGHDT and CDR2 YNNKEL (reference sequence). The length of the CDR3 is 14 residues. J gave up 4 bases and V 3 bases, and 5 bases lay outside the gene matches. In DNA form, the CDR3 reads TGTGCCAGCAGCCAGGCAGGGGGGGTCACTGAAGCTTTCTTT. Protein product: CASSQAGGVTEAFF.

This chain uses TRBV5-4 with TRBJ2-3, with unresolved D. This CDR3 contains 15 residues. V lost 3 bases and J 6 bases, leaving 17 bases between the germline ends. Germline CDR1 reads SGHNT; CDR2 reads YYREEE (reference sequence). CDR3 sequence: CASSSYYSPLDTQYF. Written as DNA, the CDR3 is TGTGCCAGCAGCTCTTACTATTCCCCGTTGGATACGCAGTATTTT.

CDR3 nucleotide sequence: TGTGCCAGCAGCCTGGACAGGGGTACGCAGTATTTT. This translates into CASSLDRGTQYF. This sequence joins TRBV7-2 and TRBJ2-3, with 9 bases aligning to TRBD1. The CDR3 covers 12 residues. The junction had 2 bases not matched to a gene; V was cut back by 5 bases and J by 8 bases. Germline V gene lookup returns CDR1 SGHTA and CDR2 FQGNSA.